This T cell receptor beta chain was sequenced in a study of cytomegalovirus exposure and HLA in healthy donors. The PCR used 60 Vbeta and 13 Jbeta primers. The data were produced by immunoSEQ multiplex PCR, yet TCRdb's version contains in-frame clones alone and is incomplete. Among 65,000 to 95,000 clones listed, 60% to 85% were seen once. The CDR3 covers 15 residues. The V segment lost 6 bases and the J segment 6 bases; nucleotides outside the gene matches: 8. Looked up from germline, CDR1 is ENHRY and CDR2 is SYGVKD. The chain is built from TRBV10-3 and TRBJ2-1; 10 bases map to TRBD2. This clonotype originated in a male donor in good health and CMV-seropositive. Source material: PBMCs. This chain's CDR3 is CAIRERGGLGNEQFF. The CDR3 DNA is TGTGCCATCAGGGAGCGGGGGGGACTGGGCAATGAGCAGTTCTTC.